The entry that follows covers one TCR beta chain sequence. What it binds is not known. Trimming pared 1 base from V and 2 bases from J, leaving 9 bases between. Germline-derived CDR1 and CDR2 are SGDLS and YYNGEE. CDR3 length: 14 amino acids. Method: immunoSEQ multiplex PCR; TCRdb's copy keeps in-frame clones and lacks some. The data show approximately 31,000 clones, around 80% seen once. The source of the sample is a study of T cells in narcolepsy. Study-wide points: Autoreactive HCRT-specific and TRIB2-specific clonotypes were marked in same-patient CSF-versus-blood CD4+ comparisons. In some patient and control memory CD4+ samples, autoreactive clones were absent.

The chain combines TRBV9 with TRBJ2-5; D gene unclear. This TCR was recovered from a human donor with narcolepsy. What was sequenced was CD45RA- memory CD4+ T cells from PBMCs. The CDR3 DNA reads TGTGCCAGCAGCGTACGGGCAGTGCAAGAGACCCAGTACTTC. This translates into CASSVRAVQETQYF.